This T cell receptor beta chain was identified during a study of T cells in Graves' hyperthyroidism and ophthalmopathy. Amplified regions were TCR beta CDR3 sequences from RNA transcripts. HTBI primers were the set used in a first-round RT-PCR of the TCR CDR3. MiXCR, applied by TCRdb to the multiplex PCR reads, yields one record per CDR3 protein. The sample includes 550,000 to 850,000 distinct CDR3 sequences, under 20% seen only once; the top ten take around 17%. V dropped 3 bases and J dropped 7 bases, with 7 bases sitting between them. Germline-derived CDR1 and CDR2 are SNHLY and FYNNEI. The CDR3 is 11 amino acids. This clonotype was seen more than once but under ten times.

Sequences were obtained from blood. This sequence was found in a woman aged 50 to 60 with Graves' hyperthyroidism that later progressed to Graves' ophthalmopathy. This rearrangement joins TRBV2 to TRBJ2-7, with D perhaps matching TRBD2 (5 bases). The CDR3 DNA reads as TGTGCCAGCAGTGATCCGGGGGAGCAGTACTTC. It yields the protein CASSDPGEQYF. Looking up the rest from reference TRBV2 and TRBJ2-7 gives the full variable domain: EPEVTQTPSHQVTQMGQEVILRCVPISNHLYFYWYRQILGQKVEFLVSFYNNEISEKSEIFDDQFSVERPDGSNFTLKIRSTKLEDSAMYFCASSDPGEQYFGPGTRLTVT.